The source of this T cell receptor (beta chain) is a study of PD-1 blockade in classical Hodgkin lymphoma (TCRdb year 2020). As for the study more broadly: Nivolumab dosing was 3 mg/kg intravenously every 2 weeks, continuing until either disease progression or unacceptable toxicity. The study used CyTOF and TCR beta sequencing to define a peripheral blood immune signature of response to PD-1 blockade in classical Hodgkin lymphoma.

Including cysteine and phenylalanine, the CDR3 has 11 amino acids. Left in the record is the CDR3 DNA by itself, 33 bases read in frame from the first base. Trimming at the junction amounts to 4 bases on V and 6 bases on J, and the germline ends lie 4 bases apart. In the germline V gene, CDR1 corresponds to SNHLY and CDR2 to FYNNEI. Notes on this clone: The clone's antigen remains unknown. No much larger clone is present one base from it, and per-base qualities are unavailable.

Taken with the paper, the label for time point translates to: cycle 2 day 1 (C2D1) of nivolumab. Every trial patient had relapsed following autologous stem cell transplantation, and prior brentuximab vedotin exposure was what differed among cohorts A, B and C. The trial cohort included more than 55 patients with relapsed/refractory classical Hodgkin lymphoma, and each patient had a best overall response of complete response, partial response or progressive disease. Trial patients were treated with single-agent nivolumab in the multi-cohort phase II CheckMate 205 trial. An independent review committee assessed best overall response using the 2007 International Working Group response criteria. Trial PBMCs were obtained immediately prior to nivolumab initiation (C1D1) and on therapy at cycle 2 day 1 and cycle 4 day 1. Peripheral blood was collected in 8 mL Vacutainer Cell Preparation Tubes, from which PBMCs were isolated by centrifugation and then cryopreserved.

What the study reported, not specific to this receptor: CD4+ but not CD8+ TCR diversity rose significantly by C4D1 (p=0.0027 vs p=0.16), most apparent in complete responders (p=0.02). Trial patients achieving complete response had baseline diversity similar to newly diagnosed patients, whereas partial responders and progressors had significantly lower diversity. Baseline TCR diversity was reported to be lower in newly diagnosed patients than in healthy donors and to be lower still in relapsed/refractory patients. The study was limited to a single clinical trial cohort, and causes of repertoire differences, possibly disease activity or prior therapy, remained undefined. Lower diversity was seen in patients whose nivolumab began less than 1 year after ASCT, and these patients were left out of later analyses so that immune reconstitution would not confound the results.

Genomic DNA was isolated using the Qiagen DNeasy kit from unsorted PBMCs as well as from negatively selected CD4+ and CD8+ fractions. Amplification of TCR beta CDR3 regions was done by immunoSEQ multiplex PCR with primers that anneal to V and J segments. A synthetic immune receptor repertoire was used to minimize amplification bias, and any remaining bias was removed computationally after sequencing. As for how the authors treated the data: Repertoire diversity was quantified as the Shannon entropy index using custom Python scripts. Unsorted, CD4+ and CD8+ repertoires were analyzed separately, except for combined analyses in which CD4+ and CD8+ sequences were merged in silico. Clonal expansion was defined as a frequency increase of at least 2-fold after treatment compared with C1D1, and clones undetected at baseline were assigned a pseudocount of 0.5. Singleton clones were defined as clones with 0 or 1 copy at C1D1, and non-singleton clones were defined as clones with 2 or more copies. By matching protein sequences in sorted samples from the same patient, clones expanded in unsorted samples were annotated as CD4+, CD8+ or unknown. Wilcoxon tests on paired samples were used to test diversity changes from C1D1 to C4D1. TCRdb stores this immuneACCESS table with in-frame sequences only. Part of the clones is absent; in the studies checked, under half of the shortfall reflects unresolved V genes, and no reason is known for the rest. That table gives V, J and clone size, and the DNA gave D and trimming. The sample records more than 90,000 clones, more than 80% of which are singletons. Less than 20% of the sample goes to the ten largest clones.

The sequence came from a human donor with classical Hodgkin lymphoma. The rearranged chain carries TRBV2 and TRBJ1-5; the D gene assignment is ambiguous. The sample consisted of peripheral blood mononuclear cells (PBMCs), taken before the second cycle of nivolumab. The DNA reads TGTGCCAGCAGTGGCAGTCAGCCCCAGCATTTT. It codes for CASSGSQPQHF.